A selection of T cell receptor beta chains follows, all from one sample in a study of blood T cell repertoires in COVID-19. Here immunoSEQ multiplex PCR was the method, and the copy in TCRdb shows in-frame clones only, minus some. The data show a few hundred thousand clones, 87% seen once. Sequenced: peripheral blood. The receptors stem from a man between 18 and 35 years old with active or convalescent COVID-19. Each CDR3 is given with its conserved first and last residue. The D gene is left open where the match is weak. Size tells how often a clone was seen (once, few, many) or the class of an expanded clone, and some rows leave it out.

J gene: TRBJ1-5
D gene: -
V gene: TRBV7-9
clone size: -
CDR3 protein: CASSSGNQPQHF
CDR3 DNA: TGTGCCAGCAGCTCAGGCAATCAGCCCCAGCATTTT

J gene: TRBJ2-2
D gene: -
V gene: TRBV19
clone size: -
CDR3 protein: CASSIARGANGELFF
CDR3 DNA: TGTGCCAGTAGTATTGCCCGGGGGGCGAACGGGGAGCTGTTTTTT

J gene: TRBJ1-2
D gene: TRBD1
V gene: TRBV3-1/TRBV3-2
clone size: -
CDR3 protein: CASRNGTAKDYTF
CDR3 DNA: TGTGCCAGCAGGAACGGGACAGCAAAGGACTACACCTTC

J gene: TRBJ1-2
D gene: -
V gene: TRBV20-1
clone size: few
CDR3 protein: CSASVRTDYNYGYTF
CDR3 DNA: TGCAGTGCTAGTGTCAGGACAGATTATAACTATGGCTACACCTTC

J gene: TRBJ2-7
D gene: -
V gene: TRBV28
clone size: -
CDR3 protein: CASSSPSSGSYEQYF
CDR3 DNA: TGTGCCAGCAGTTCCCCCAGTAGCGGCTCCTACGAGCAGTACTTC

J gene: TRBJ2-6
D gene: TRBD2
V gene: TRBV28
clone size: -
CDR3 protein: CASSLSTGLAAGGANVLTF
CDR3 DNA: TGTGCCAGCAGTTTATCGACGGGACTAGCGGCTGGTGGGGCCAACGTCCTGACTTTC

J gene: TRBJ2-1
D gene: -
V gene: TRBV10-1
clone size: -
CDR3 protein: CASSELPGTSYNEQFF
CDR3 DNA: TGCGCCAGCAGTGAGTTACCCGGGACAAGCTACAATGAGCAGTTCTTC

J gene: TRBJ1-6
D gene: TRBD1
V gene: TRBV25-1
clone size: -
CDR3 protein: CASSSPGTGFSPLHF
CDR3 DNA: TGTGCCAGCAGTTCCCCCGGGACAGGGTTTTCACCCCTCCACTTT

J gene: TRBJ2-1
D gene: TRBD1
V gene: TRBV29-1
clone size: -
CDR3 protein: CSGGDRSYNEQFF
CDR3 DNA: TGCAGCGGCGGGGACAGGTCCTACAATGAGCAGTTCTTC

J gene: TRBJ2-1
D gene: TRBD2
V gene: TRBV27
clone size: -
CDR3 protein: CASTGLAAPLNEQFF
CDR3 DNA: TGTGCCAGCACCGGACTAGCGGCACCTCTCAATGAGCAGTTCTTC